Below, 13 T cell receptor beta chains from the same sample are listed, as sequenced in a study of blood T cells in healthy people across ages. Through a sample-barcoded 5' primer and a J-beta primer mix, a second PCR was run for roughly 7 to 12 cycles. TCRdb analysed the 5' RACE reads with MiXCR anew, one entry per CDR3 protein. The profile covers some 1.1 million distinct CDR3 sequences, with 35% to 40% appearing a single time and less than 15% taken by the ten largest. Sequencing was performed on blood. The receptors come from a man between 18 and 29 years old in good health.

The chain employs TRBV10-3 and TRBJ2-7; 8 nucleotides align to TRBD1. CDR1 is ENHRY and CDR2 is SYGVKD in the germline V gene. With V trimmed by 9 bases and J by 7 bases, 8 bases remained unmatched. The length of the CDR3 is 12 residues. CDR3 loop: CAMGQVMNEQYF. In DNA form, the CDR3 reads TGTGCCATGGGACAGGTGATGAATGAGCAGTACTTC.

This clonotype has just a few counts. This chain connects TRBV5-1 to TRBJ1-2; D might be TRBD1 (5 bases). Germline V lookup: CDR1 SGHRS, CDR2 YFSETQ. This CDR3 is built from 17 residues. V gave up 0 bases and J gave up 0 bases, with 15 bases separating them. DNA for the CDR3: TGCGCCAGCAGCTTGGAGGGGTCCCGCGAACCTAACTATGGCTACACCTTC. Encoded protein: CASSLEGSREPNYGYTF.

This clonotype was seen only a few times. The V call is TRBV4-3, the J call TRBJ2-3; TRBD2 agrees at 7 bases. Germline trimming cut 0 bases from V and 4 bases from J; bases unmatched to any gene: 16. The germline CDR1 and CDR2 sequences are LGHNA and YSLEER. This CDR3 spans 19 amino acids. The CDR3 protein is CASSQDSLLGLVAADTQYF. In DNA form, the CDR3 reads TGCGCCAGCAGCCAAGATAGCCTGCTCGGACTAGTGGCGGCAGATACGCAGTATTTT.

Worth noting for this clonotype: This sequence may be a read error, since a much larger clone differs from it by one base. V usage is TRBV7-7 and J usage is TRBJ2-1, with 8 positions matching TRBD1. This CDR3 has 15 amino acids. Germline assignment: CDR1 SSHAT and CDR2 FNYEAQ (reference sequence). The CDR3 loop is CAGSLGQGAENEQFF. CDR3 sequence (DNA): TGTGCTGGCAGCTTGGGCCAGGGGGCTGAGAATGAGCAGTTCTTC.

This clonotype turned up a few times. The chain couples TRBV28 to TRBJ1-2, with D tentatively TRBD1 (5 bases). Per germline, CDR1 MDHEN and CDR2 SYDVKM. Trimming took off 3 bases at V and 2 bases at J, with 7 bases between the two ends. The CDR3 is 13 amino acids. In nucleotides, the CDR3 is TGTGCCAGCAGTTTTAACAGGAACTATGGCTACACCTTC. Its protein product is CASSFNRNYGYTF.

This chain links TRBV12-5 with TRBJ2-5; 12 bases line up with TRBD2. V was pared by 1 base and J by 1 base, with 4 bases of the junction left unmatched. The CDR3 has 17 residues. Germline values: CDR1 LGHNT, CDR2 FRNRAP. The CDR3 DNA reads TGTGCTAGTGGTTTGGCCCGACTAGCGGGGGCCCAAGAGACCCAGTACTTC. This codes for CASGLARLAGAQETQYF.

This clonotype was seen more than once but under ten times. The chain has TRBV3-1 and TRBJ1-1; D gene ambiguous. Per germline, CDR1 LGHDT and CDR2 YNNKEL (reference sequence). This CDR3 comprises 16 residues. Trimming removed 4 bases at V and 0 bases at J, with 15 bases between. The CDR3 DNA follows: TGTGCCAGCAGCCCAACTTCGCAAACCATGAACACTGAAGCTTTCTTT. Its translation is CASSPTSQTMNTEAFF. The full variable domain, in which reference TRBV3-1 and TRBJ1-1 provide the parts outside the CDR3, is DTAVSQTPKYLVTQMGNDKSIKCEQNLGHDTMYWYKQDSKKFLKIMFSYNNKELIINETVPNRFSPKSPDKAHLNLHINSLELGDSAVYFCASSPTSQTMNTEAFFGQGTRLTVV.

The chain is built from TRBV20-1 and TRBJ2-7, with D unclear. Trimming removed 6 bases from V and 7 bases from J, with 13 bases in between. From germline, CDR1 is DFQATT and CDR2 SNEGSKA (reference sequence). This CDR3 comprises 11 residues. The DNA for the CDR3 is TGCAGTGCCCTCAAGGCGGATGAGCAGTACTTC. Its protein product is CSALKADEQYF.

This rearrangement joins TRBV6-1 to TRBJ1-5; D is unresolved. The length of the CDR3 is 13 residues. Trimming took off 2 bases at V and 6 bases at J, with 8 bases between the two ends. Germline V gives CDR1 MNHNS, CDR2 SASEGT. In DNA form, the CDR3 reads TGTGCCAGCAGTGAAACCAGCGGTCAGCCCCAGCATTTT. Amino acids: CASSETSGQPQHF.

The table lists this clonotype with a few counts. The chain joins TRBV6-2 or TRBV6-3 to TRBJ1-5; TRBD1 aligns across 9 bases. Germline CDR1 is MNHEY and CDR2 is SVGEGT. V dropped 6 bases and J dropped 0; count of bases not matched to a gene: 15. The CDR3 extends over 19 amino acids. The CDR3 loop is CASSSARTGAEDSNQPQHF. CDR3 nucleotides: TGTGCCAGCAGCAGTGCAAGGACAGGGGCGGAGGATAGCAATCAGCCCCAGCATTTT.

This chain uses TRBV3-1 with TRBJ1-5; no firm D call. CDR1 and CDR2 from the germline V gene are LGHDT and YNNKEL (reference sequence). The CDR3 length is 15 residues. The V end lost 0 bases, the J end lost 2 bases, and 8 bases lay between the germline ends. CDR3 residues: CASSQDAGGNQPQHF. Here the CDR3 DNA reads TGTGCCAGCAGCCAAGATGCCGGGGGCAATCAGCCCCAGCATTTT.

To note about this clonotype: This could be a read error, since a much larger clone is one nucleotide away. V usage is TRBV7-8 and J usage is TRBJ2-1; possibly TRBD1 or TRBD2 for D (6 bases each). The germline V and J ends were trimmed by 8 bases and 3 bases, with 20 bases remaining between them. Germline loops: CDR1 SGHVS, CDR2 FQNEAQ. The CDR3 runs 16 residues. CDR3 DNA sequence: TGTGCCAGCGGCCAGTCTCGACAGGACTACTACAATGAGCAGTTCTTC. Translated: CASGQSRQDYYNEQFF.

The table lists this clonotype with a few counts. The genes are TRBV5-4 and TRBJ2-1; D is undetermined. Germline-derived CDR1 and CDR2 are SGHNT and YYREEE (reference sequence). CDR3 length equals 17 residues. Between the trimmed V and J ends, which lost 3 bases and 0 bases, there was a span of 16 bases. The CDR3 loop is CASSSPGTEPSYNEQFF. The CDR3 nucleotides read TGTGCCAGCAGCTCGCCGGGTACGGAACCCTCCTACAATGAGCAGTTCTTC.